This entry features one T cell receptor beta chain sequence. This record comes from a study of blood T cell repertoires in COVID-19. This CDR3 is 15 amino acids long. V was shortened by 6 bases and J by 3 bases, with 14 bases between the two germline ends. Per germline, CDR1 MNHEY and CDR2 SVGAGI. TCRdb's table, derived via immunoSEQ multiplex PCR, lists solely in-frame clones and lacks some. The sample contains 350,000 to 500,000 clones, about 90% of which appear only once. V usage is TRBV6-5 and J usage is TRBJ1-4; no definite D call. Specimen: peripheral blood. The TCR comes from a man younger than 35 with COVID-19, enrolled during active disease. CDR3 in amino acids: CASREWEGSNEKLFF. In DNA, the CDR3 is TGTGCCAGCAGGGAGTGGGAGGGATCTAATGAAAAACTGTTTTTT.